Each of the 17 T cell receptor beta chains below was sequenced from the same sample in a study of low-dose radiotherapy and immunotherapy resistance in tumors. Priming of first-strand cDNA relied on TRAV- and TRBV-specific primers (covering alpha and beta chains). TCR amplification ran 15 to 25 PCR cycles using constant-region and V-primer adapter primers. TCRdb re-derived calls from the reads in MiXCR, one entry per CDR3 protein. The sample records 45,000 to 75,000 distinct CDR3 sequences, about 23% being singletons. Time point here: before trial treatment. The sequences come from PBMCs, collected before treatment. Receptors originate from a male donor with prostate cancer.

This clonotype was recorded at least ten times. The rearrangement uses TRBV14 and TRBJ2-7; D gene unclear. The germline CDR1 and CDR2 sequences are SGHDN and FVKESK. This CDR3 is 11 amino acids long. V was cut by 3 bases and J by 3 bases, with 3 bases left in between. Written as DNA, the CDR3 is TGTGCCAGCAGCCAGAACTACGAGCAGTACTTC. This encodes CASSQNYEQYF. Full variable domain (rest looked up from reference TRBV14 and TRBJ2-7): EAGVTQFPSHSVIEKGQTVTLRCDPISGHDNLYWYRRVMGKEIKFLLHFVKESKQDESGMPNNRFLAERTGGTYSTLKVQPAELEDSGVYFCASSQNYEQYFGPGTRLTVT.

This clonotype was counted once. The V gene is TRBV5-1, the J gene TRBJ2-7, with TRBD1 identical over 10 bases. This CDR3 has 14 amino acids. The germline V gene has CDR1 SGHRS and CDR2 YFSETQ. The junction had 4 bases not matched to a gene; V was cut back by 3 bases and J by 4 bases. CDR3 sequence reads: CASSSAGQGYEQYF. CDR3 coding DNA: TGCGCCAGCAGCTCGGCGGGACAGGGGTACGAGCAGTACTTC.

On this clonotype: A read error likely explains this, since a far larger clone differs by one base. The chain carries TRBV10-3 and TRBJ2-1; D possibly corresponds to TRBD1 (5 bases). The germline V gene encodes CDR1 ENHRY and CDR2 SYGVKD. The V end was cut by 4 bases, the J end by 10 bases, with 11 bases between. This CDR3 spans 12 amino acids. In DNA form, the CDR3 reads TGTGCCATCAGTGGTAGGGGTTCCGAGCAGTTCTTC. Its translation: CAISGRGSEQFF.

This clonotype appeared a few times. The V call is TRBV28, the J call TRBJ1-1; D may be TRBD1 (5 bases). CDR3 size: 14 residues. V lost 3 bases to trimming and J lost 6 bases, with 14 bases between them. Germline loops: CDR1 MDHEN, CDR2 SYDVKM. CDR3 bases: TGTGCCAGCAGTTTGGGTTCAGGGCCGGCTGAAGCTTTCTTT. It encodes CASSLGSGPAEAFF.

This clonotype was counted only a few times. The chain combines TRBV5-5 with TRBJ2-3; TRBD2 is a possible D gene (5 bases). The CDR3 length is 16 residues. The ends were cut back, 0 bases at V and 0 bases at J, with 11 bases in the middle. Germline V gene sequence: CDR1 SGHKS, CDR2 YYEKEE (reference sequence). The CDR3 sequence: CASSLGLAGSTDTQYF. CDR3 sequence (DNA): TGTGCCAGCAGCTTGGGCCTAGCCGGCAGCACAGATACGCAGTATTTT. Using reference TRBV5-5 and TRBJ2-3 for the parts outside the CDR3, the full variable domain is DAGVTQSPTHLIKTRGQQVTLRCSPISGHKSVSWYQQVLGQGPQFIFQYYEKEERGRGNFPDRFSARQFPNYSSELNVNALLLGDSALYLCASSLGLAGSTDTQYFGPGTRLTVL.

This rearrangement joins TRBV12-3 or TRBV12-4 to TRBJ2-7; the D gene could be TRBD1 or TRBD2 (5 bases each). Between the trimmed V and J ends, which lost 3 bases and 2 bases, there was a span of 11 bases. This CDR3 is built from 14 residues. CDR3 bases: TGTGCCAGCAGTTTCGGTGGGGGTACCTACGAGCAGTACTTC. The encoded protein is CASSFGGGTYEQYF.

This clonotype was picked up many times. This chain joins TRBV28 and TRBJ1-1; D is uncertain. CDR1 MDHEN and CDR2 SYDVKM come from the germline V gene. This CDR3 has 9 amino acids. Trimming removed 8 bases from V and 5 bases from J, with 3 bases in between. The CDR3 bases are TGTGCCAGCGGAACTGAAGCTTTCTTT. Encoded protein: CASGTEAFF.

J is TRBJ2-1 and V is TRBV7-2; 11 bases fit TRBD2. With 3 bases clipped from V and 8 bases from J, the junction kept 12 bases outside the gene matches. The germline V gene encodes CDR1 SGHTA and CDR2 FQGNSA. The CDR3 length is 17 residues. The CDR3 sequence: CASSFALAGGRGDEQFF. Written as DNA, the CDR3 is TGTGCCAGCAGCTTTGCCCTAGCGGGAGGAAGGGGTGATGAGCAGTTCTTC. Variable domain in full (rest from reference TRBV7-2 and TRBJ2-1): GAGVSQSPSNKVTEKGKDVELRCDPISGHTALYWYRQSLGQGLEFLIYFQGNSAPDKSGLPSDRFSAERTGGSVSTLTIQRTQQEDSAVYLCASSFALAGGRGDEQFFGPGTRLTVL.

This clonotype appeared many times. The chain recombines TRBV18 with TRBJ2-2; D not resolved. Germline lookup yields CDR1 KGHSH and CDR2 LQKENI. The CDR3 is made up of 14 amino acids. The V and J ends lost 3 bases and 5 bases respectively, with 10 bases between them. The CDR3 reads CASSPRSATGELFF. CDR3 nucleotide sequence: TGTGCCAGCTCACCTAGAAGCGCTACCGGGGAGCTGTTTTTT.

This clonotype was recorded at least ten times. The chain recombines TRBV5-1 with TRBJ2-7; no definite D call. There are 12 residues in the CDR3. CDR1 and CDR2 from the germline V gene are SGHRS and YFSETQ. Trimming took 4 bases from V and 4 from J, leaving 9 bases between them. DNA for the CDR3: TGCGCCAGCAGCGCCGACCATTACGAGCAGTACTTC. Encoded protein: CASSADHYEQYF.

On this clonotype itself: A far larger clone is just one base off, so this is likely a read error. The chain carries TRBV5-8 and TRBJ2-2; the D call may be TRBD1 or TRBD2 (5 bases each). The CDR3 runs 14 residues. Germline V gene sequence: CDR1 SGHTS, CDR2 YDEGEE. The CDR3 region is CASSLDRQPGDLFF. For the CDR3, the DNA is TGTGCCAGCAGCTTAGACCGACAGCCCGGGGATCTGTTTTTT.

This clonotype has ten or more counts. The V gene is TRBV20-1, the J gene TRBJ2-1, with 9 nucleotides matching TRBD2. The ends lost 3 bases at V and 5 bases at J; junction bases unmatched: 11. Germline CDR1 and CDR2: DFQATT and SNEGSKA (reference sequence). There are 16 residues in the CDR3. CDR3 bases: TGCAGTGCTAGTTCGCTTGGGGCTAGCGGGGACAATGAGCAGTTCTTC. It translates to CSASSLGASGDNEQFF.

This clonotype was seen ten or more times. The chain is built from TRBV29-1 and TRBJ1-5; a possible D gene is TRBD1 (6 bases). CDR1 is SQVTM, CDR2 ANQGSEA, per germline. Trimming removed 7 bases at V and 2 bases at J, with 9 bases between. This CDR3 spans 12 amino acids. The CDR3 region is CSAGGGNQPQHF. The CDR3 region has the DNA TGCAGCGCGGGGGGCGGCAATCAGCCCCAGCATTTT.

This clonotype was seen at least ten times. The rearrangement uses TRBV20-1 and TRBJ2-3, with 8 bases fitting TRBD1. Trimming took 5 bases from V and 4 from J; bases not matched to a gene: 8. The CDR3 totals 14 residues. The germline V gene has CDR1 DFQATT and CDR2 SNEGSKA (reference sequence). The DNA for the CDR3 is TGCAGTGCTGTGGACAGGGTAGTTGCAGATACGCAGTATTTT. It encodes CSAVDRVVADTQYF.

This clonotype came up many times. The chain combines TRBV28 with TRBJ2-7; tentative D call: TRBD1 (5 bases). V was pared by 8 bases and J by 0 bases, with 17 bases between. Germline loops: CDR1 MDHEN, CDR2 SYDVKM. CDR3 length: 15 residues. CDR3 coding DNA: TGTGCCAGCTCATCCAGGGTTGGAAGCTCCTACGAGCAGTACTTC. Amino acid sequence: CASSSRVGSSYEQYF.

This clonotype was seen ten or more times. The gene calls are TRBV3-1 and TRBJ1-3, with D hard to call. CDR3 length equals 14 residues. V was pared by 5 bases and J by 2 bases, with 10 bases between. Germline CDR1 LGHDT, CDR2 YNNKEL (reference sequence). CDR3 in DNA: TGTGCCAGCAGCACCACCGAAACTGGAAACACCATATATTTT. It translates to CASSTTETGNTIYF.

This clonotype was seen ten or more times. The rearrangement links TRBV4-1 to TRBJ2-7; D unresolved. CDR1 MGHRA and CDR2 YSYEKL come from the germline V gene. The CDR3 spans 16 residues. V shed 0 bases and J shed 0 bases, with 12 bases lying between them. DNA of the CDR3: TGCGCCAGCAGCCAAGACCCCCAGCGCTCCTCCTACGAGCAGTACTTC. Its protein product is CASSQDPQRSSYEQYF.